This T cell receptor beta chain appears in the sequencing data of a study of cytomegalovirus exposure and HLA in healthy donors. The V gene lost 3 bases and the J gene lost 13 bases, with 18 bases spanning the gap. This CDR3 has 13 residues. Germline V gene data show CDR1 as KGHSH and CDR2 as LQKENI. With 60 Vbeta and 13 Jbeta primers, the PCR was carried out. TCRdb keeps only in-frame clones here, not all; method: immunoSEQ multiplex PCR. The data contain roughly 87,000 clones, roughly 83% of them singletons. Material for sequencing was PBMCs. The TCR comes from a woman aged 40 to 50 in good health and CMV-seropositive. V is TRBV18 and J is TRBJ1-2; TRBD1 might be the D (6 bases). The CDR3 reads CASSPKETGLLTF. In DNA, the CDR3 is TGTGCCAGCTCACCGAAGGAGACAGGCCTCCTCACCTTC. Full variable domain (outside the CDR3, taken from reference TRBV18 and TRBJ1-2): NAGVMQNPRHLVRRRGQEARLRCSPMKGHSHVYWYRQLPEEGLKFMVYLQKENIIDESGMPKERFSAEFPKEGPSILRIQQVVRGDSAAYFCASSPKETGLLTFGSGTRLTVV.